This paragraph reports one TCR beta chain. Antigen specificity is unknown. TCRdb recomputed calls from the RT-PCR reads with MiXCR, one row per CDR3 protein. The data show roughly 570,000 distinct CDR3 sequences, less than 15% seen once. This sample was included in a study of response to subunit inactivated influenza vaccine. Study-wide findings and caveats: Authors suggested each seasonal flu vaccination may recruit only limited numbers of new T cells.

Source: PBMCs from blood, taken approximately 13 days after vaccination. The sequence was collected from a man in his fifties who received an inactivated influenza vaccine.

The CDR3 nucleotides are TGTGCCAGCAGTTTATTGGGGGAGGGCGGCACAGATACGCAGTATTTT. Its translation: CASSLLGEGGTDTQYF. V gene TRBV28 combines with J gene TRBJ2-3; 7 nucleotides agree with TRBD2. Germline V lookup: CDR1 MDHEN, CDR2 SYDVKM. The CDR3 is 16 residues long. J lost 1 base, V lost 1 base, and 5 bases had no gene match. Supplemented by reference TRBV28 and TRBJ2-3, the full variable domain reads DVKVTQSSRYLVKRTGEKVFLECVQDMDHENMFWYRQDPGLGLRLIYFSYDVKMKEKGDIPEGYSVSREKKERFSLILESASTNQTSMYLCASSLLGEGGTDTQYFGPGTRLTVL.